The TCR beta chain under discussion was sequenced for a study of T cells in Graves' hyperthyroidism and ophthalmopathy. Regions amplified from RNA transcripts were the TCR beta CDR3 regions. HTBI primers were employed in a first-round RT-PCR of the TCR CDR3. TCRdb re-called the multiplex PCR reads with MiXCR, one entry per CDR3 protein. The sample carries 50,000 to 75,000 distinct CDR3 sequences, about 50% recorded once. The length of the CDR3 is 15 residues. V was clipped by 3 bases and J by 4 bases; unmatched bases: 5. The germline CDR1 and CDR2 sequences are SNHLY and FYNNEI. This clonotype was picked up many times.

The sequenced sample consisted of blood. The genes are TRBV2 and TRBJ2-7; 11 bases match TRBD1. The TCR was taken from a woman aged 25 to 45 with Graves' ophthalmopathy. This CDR3 is CASSDPDRGLYEQYF. The DNA for the CDR3 is TGTGCCAGCAGTGATCCGGACAGGGGGCTTTACGAGCAGTACTTC.